The 31 T cell receptor beta chains reported below all come from one sample, sequenced in a study of monozygotic twins with inflammatory bowel disease. TCRdb re-called the 5' RACE reads; one entry per CDR3 protein, DNA not given. The sample's table shows under 200,000 distinct CDR3 sequences. Sequencing input: blood. Receptors originate from a human donor with ulcerative colitis or Crohn's disease, or a healthy co-twin of an affected twin (not recorded which).

The rearrangement joins TRBV20-1 to TRBJ1-2; as DNA is missing, the TRBD1 call by TCRdb cannot be tested. Per germline, CDR1 DFQATT and CDR2 SNEGSKA (reference sequence). There are 11 residues in the CDR3. The CDR3: CSAHVGVGYTF.

This rearrangement joins TRBV4-2 to TRBJ2-1; TCRdb gives TRBD2 as the D gene, but with no DNA this cannot be confirmed. The CDR3 loop spans 17 amino acids. In germline, CDR1 is LGHNA, CDR2 YNFKEQ. The CDR3 protein is CASSHSTSGYSYNEQFF.

This rearrangement joins TRBV10-3 to TRBJ1-5. CDR3 length: 14 amino acids. Germline V CDR1 and CDR2: ENHRY, SYGVKD. This chain's CDR3 is CAISESRGDQPQHF.

The chain recombines TRBV28 with TRBJ2-1; TCRdb's D call of TRBD2 is untestable without DNA. The germline V gene has CDR1 MDHEN and CDR2 SYDVKM. The CDR3 has 14 amino acids. The CDR3 sequence: CASSFTSGYNEQFF.

The chain couples TRBV20-1 to TRBJ2-6; TCRdb lists TRBD2, though no DNA is available to test this call. The CDR3 length is 17 residues. Germline CDR1 reads DFQATT; CDR2 reads SNEGSKA (reference sequence). Here the CDR3 reads CSASRLAGVSGANVLTF.

The V call is TRBV20-1, the J call TRBJ1-3; TCRdb's D gene call, TRBD1, goes unchecked for lack of DNA. Germline-derived CDR1 and CDR2 are DFQATT and SNEGSKA (reference sequence). CDR3 length: 17 residues. The CDR3 spells CSARGRDWGSSGNTIYF.

This sequence joins TRBV5-1 and TRBJ1-6; the D call of TRBD1 rests on TCRdb alone, since no DNA is present to check it. The CDR3 runs to 15 residues. The germline V gene has CDR1 SGHRS and CDR2 YFSETQ. CDR3 in amino acids: CASSLGQPRNSPLHF.

The genes are TRBV6-4 and TRBJ2-2. This CDR3 has 13 residues. Germline CDR1 is MRHNA and CDR2 is SNTAGT. The chain's CDR3 is CASKGVVVRELFF.

This CDR3 is CAGSSTTLTGALKYF. The chain joins TRBV13 to TRBJ2-7; TCRdb's D call, TRBD1, is unchecked because there is no DNA. The CDR3 runs to 15 residues. The germline V gene has CDR1 PRHDT and CDR2 FYEKMQ (reference sequence). The full variable domain, completed using reference TRBV13 and TRBJ2-7, is AAGVIQSPRHLIKEKRETATLKCYPIPRHDTVYWYQQGPGQDPQFLISFYEKMQSDKGSIPDRFSAQQFSDYHSELNMSSLELGDSALYFCAGSSTTLTGALKYFGPGTRLTVT.

V gene TRBV5-1 combines with J gene TRBJ2-4. Germline CDR1 is SGHRS and CDR2 is YFSETQ. The CDR3 runs to 15 residues. The CDR3 spells CASSLSLEAKNIQYF.

This chain connects TRBV7-2 to TRBJ2-1; lacking DNA, the TRBD2 call made by TCRdb goes unchecked. Germline loops: CDR1 SGHTA, CDR2 FQGNSA. The CDR3 covers 15 residues. The CDR3: CASSLISGGANEQFF.

This chain uses TRBV7-2 with TRBJ1-1. This CDR3 is built from 16 residues. The germline V gene encodes CDR1 SGHTA and CDR2 FQGNSA. CDR3 residues: CASSVMRLGLNTEAFF.

The V and J genes are TRBV11-2 and TRBJ2-3. From germline, CDR1 is SGHAT and CDR2 FQNNGV. CDR3 length: 13 residues. The CDR3 loop reads CASSLRVTDTQYF.

The CDR3 spells CSASPLTSGNTDTQYF. V is TRBV20-1 and J is TRBJ2-3; TCRdb's D call, TRBD2, is unchecked because there is no DNA. Per the germline V gene, CDR1 is DFQATT and CDR2 is SNEGSKA (reference sequence). The CDR3 has 16 amino acids.

CDR3 loop: CASSTAHEQYF. This chain joins TRBV5-1 and TRBJ2-7. Germline CDR1 and CDR2: SGHRS and YFSETQ. This CDR3 has 11 residues.

This chain joins TRBV5-1 and TRBJ2-2; the D gene TCRdb calls, TRBD2, cannot be checked with no DNA. Germline V gene data show CDR1 as SGHRS and CDR2 as YFSETQ. The CDR3 runs to 16 residues. CDR3: CASRVPAGGYTGELFF.

This rearrangement joins TRBV28 to TRBJ1-5; lacking DNA, the TRBD1 call made by TCRdb goes unchecked. Per the germline V gene, CDR1 is MDHEN and CDR2 is SYDVKM. This CDR3 is 16 amino acids long. This CDR3 is CASSPPTGNSNQPQHF. Based on the CDR3 plus reference TRBV28 and TRBJ1-5, the full variable domain is DVKVTQSSRYLVKRTGEKVFLECVQDMDHENMFWYRQDPGLGLRLIYFSYDVKMKEKGDIPEGYSVSREKKERFSLILESASTNQTSMYLCASSPPTGNSNQPQHFGDGTRLSIL.

This sequence joins TRBV9 and TRBJ1-1. The CDR3 runs 14 residues. CDR1 and CDR2 from the germline V gene are SGDLS and YYNGEE. The CDR3 sequence: CASSQEGGSTEAFF.

V usage is TRBV5-1 and J usage is TRBJ1-1; TCRdb calls TRBD1, which cannot be checked without DNA. The CDR3 is 14 amino acids. From germline, CDR1 is SGHRS and CDR2 YFSETQ. The CDR3 region is CASSLQTGGTEAFF.

This chain uses TRBV6-5 with TRBJ1-2; there is no DNA to check the TCRdb D call of TRBD1. CDR1 is MNHEY and CDR2 is SVGAGI in the germline V gene. The CDR3 contains 14 residues. The CDR3: CASSYGGQLYGYTF.

This sequence joins TRBV11-2 and TRBJ1-2; TCRdb calls TRBD1, which cannot be checked without DNA. CDR1 is SGHAT and CDR2 is FQNNGV in the germline V gene. This CDR3 spans 13 amino acids. CDR3 region: CASSRGGTVTYTF.

This sequence joins TRBV7-6 and TRBJ2-5; the TCRdb D gene call, TRBD1, has no DNA to confirm it. Germline CDR1 reads SGHVS; CDR2 reads FNYEAQ. CDR3 length: 15 amino acids. The CDR3 protein is CASSQPGLGEETQYF.

The chain is built from TRBV6-5 and TRBJ2-7; absent DNA, TCRdb's TRBD1 call cannot be checked. Germline assignment: CDR1 MNHEY and CDR2 SVGAGI. CDR3 length: 15 residues. The CDR3 loop reads CASSYSRDRAHEQYF.

The gene calls are TRBV18 and TRBJ2-5; TCRdb gives TRBD1 as the D gene, but with no DNA this cannot be confirmed. Germline CDR1 reads KGHSH; CDR2 reads LQKENI. CDR3 size: 15 residues. The CDR3 loop reads CASSPRQGTQETQYF. The whole variable domain, filled in from reference TRBV18 and TRBJ2-5, reads NAGVMQNPRHLVRRRGQEARLRCSPMKGHSHVYWYRQLPEEGLKFMVYLQKENIIDESGMPKERFSAEFPKEGPSILRIQQVVRGDSAAYFCASSPRQGTQETQYFGPGTRLLVL.

The chain has TRBV5-5 and TRBJ1-1; the TCRdb call, TRBD1, lacks DNA for checking. CDR1 and CDR2 (germline): SGHKS, YYEKEE (reference sequence). The CDR3 consists of 14 residues. CDR3 region: CARPGQGAITEAFF.

The chain has TRBV5-1 and TRBJ1-4; TCRdb's D gene call, TRBD1, goes unchecked for lack of DNA. This CDR3 region has 13 residues. Germline assignment: CDR1 SGHRS and CDR2 YFSETQ. CDR3 sequence: CASSGQGREKLFF.

The rearrangement joins TRBV5-1 to TRBJ1-1; the TCRdb call, TRBD1, lacks DNA for checking. Germline CDR1 is SGHRS and CDR2 is YFSETQ. This CDR3 is built from 14 residues. Here the CDR3 reads CASSPETDETEAFF.

This chain uses TRBV5-1 with TRBJ2-1; as DNA is missing, the TRBD1 call by TCRdb cannot be tested. Germline CDR1 reads SGHRS; CDR2 reads YFSETQ. The CDR3 contains 14 residues. CDR3 amino acids: CASSSGTGGNEQFF.

The chain has TRBV7-2 and TRBJ2-1; TCRdb calls TRBD2, which cannot be checked without DNA. Germline values: CDR1 SGHTA, CDR2 FQGNSA. CDR3 length: 15 amino acids. CDR3 region: CASSSGTSLYNEQFF.

J is TRBJ2-7 and V is TRBV10-3; checking the TCRdb D call of TRBD2 is not possible without DNA. The CDR3 runs to 16 residues. From germline, CDR1 is ENHRY and CDR2 SYGVKD. CDR3 protein: CAISRGLAGGQYEQYF.

The chain combines TRBV27 with TRBJ2-7; TCRdb's D call, TRBD1, is unchecked because there is no DNA. Germline V CDR1 and CDR2: MNHEY, SMNVEV (reference sequence). CDR3 size: 21 residues. CDR3 amino acids: CASSFRFKGDNFGQENYEQYF.